This entry is about one T cell receptor (beta chain). The antigen remains unidentified. Sequencing was performed with immunoSEQ multiplex PCR; in TCRdb, only in-frame clones are kept and a portion is missing. The sample consists of about 56,000 clones, 95% to 98% of them appearing once. This CDR3 contains 15 residues. V lost 0 bases and J 4 bases, leaving 12 bases between the germline ends. Germline V gives CDR1 SGHVS, CDR2 FNYEAQ. This sample was included in a study of siplizumab effects on memory and regulatory T cells. General observations from the study: Confirmation that proliferating Tregs from siplizumab cultures had suppressive function was not obtained. Unstimulated subsets contained matches for only a minor fraction of alloreactive clones. Unstimulated naive T cells seemed to show more diversity than memory cells did, and they also seemed to be among the major contributors to the alloresponse.

Input material: naive CD8+ T cells sorted from blood. This clonotype was obtained from a human donor in good health. The chain recombines TRBV7-6 with TRBJ1-2; D is uncertain. The CDR3 loop reads CASSLARVDGYGYTF. CDR3 DNA sequence: TGTGCCAGCAGCTTAGCTAGAGTCGACGGCTATGGCTACACCTTC.